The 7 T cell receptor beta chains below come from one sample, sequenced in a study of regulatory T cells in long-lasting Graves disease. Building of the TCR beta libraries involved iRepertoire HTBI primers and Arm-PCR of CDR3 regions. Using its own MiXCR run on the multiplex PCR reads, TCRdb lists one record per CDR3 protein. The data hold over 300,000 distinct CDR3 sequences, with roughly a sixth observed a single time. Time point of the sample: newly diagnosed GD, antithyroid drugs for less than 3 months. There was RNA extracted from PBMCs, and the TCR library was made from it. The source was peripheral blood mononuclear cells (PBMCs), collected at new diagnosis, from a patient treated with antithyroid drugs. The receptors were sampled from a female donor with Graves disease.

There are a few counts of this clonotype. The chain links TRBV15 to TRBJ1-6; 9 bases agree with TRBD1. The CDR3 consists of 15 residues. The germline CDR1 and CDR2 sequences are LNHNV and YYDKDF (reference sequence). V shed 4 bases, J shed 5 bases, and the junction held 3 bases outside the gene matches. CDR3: CATSIRTGDNSPLHF. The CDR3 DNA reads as TGTGCCACCAGCATCAGGACAGGGGATAATTCACCCCTCCACTTT.

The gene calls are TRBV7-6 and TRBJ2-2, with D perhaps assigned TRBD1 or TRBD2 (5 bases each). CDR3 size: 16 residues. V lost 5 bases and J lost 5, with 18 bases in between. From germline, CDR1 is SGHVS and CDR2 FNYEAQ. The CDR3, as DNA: TGTGCCAGCAGCGCCACATGGAGAGGGGCGACCGGGGAGCTGTTTTTT. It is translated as CASSATWRGATGELFF.

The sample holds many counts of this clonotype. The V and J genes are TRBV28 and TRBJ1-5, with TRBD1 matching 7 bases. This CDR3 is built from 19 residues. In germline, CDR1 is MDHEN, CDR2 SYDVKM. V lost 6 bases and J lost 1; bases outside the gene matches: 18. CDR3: CASSPPGQSTMKSNQPQHF. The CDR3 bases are TGTGCCAGCAGCCCTCCGGGACAGTCAACGATGAAGAGCAATCAGCCCCAGCATTTT.

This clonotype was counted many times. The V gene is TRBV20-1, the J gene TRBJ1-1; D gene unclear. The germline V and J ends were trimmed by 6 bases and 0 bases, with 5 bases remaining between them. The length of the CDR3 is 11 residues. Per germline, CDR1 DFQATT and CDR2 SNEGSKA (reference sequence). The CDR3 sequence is CSAILNTEAFF. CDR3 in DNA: TGCAGTGCAATTTTGAACACTGAAGCTTTCTTT.

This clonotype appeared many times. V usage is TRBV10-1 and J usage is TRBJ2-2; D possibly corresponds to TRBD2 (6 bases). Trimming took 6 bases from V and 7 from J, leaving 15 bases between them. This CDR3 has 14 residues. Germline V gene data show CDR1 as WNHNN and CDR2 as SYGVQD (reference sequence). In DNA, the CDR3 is TGCGCCAGCAGCCAGCGGAGCGGGCTCGGGGAGCTGTTTTTT. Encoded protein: CASSQRSGLGELFF.

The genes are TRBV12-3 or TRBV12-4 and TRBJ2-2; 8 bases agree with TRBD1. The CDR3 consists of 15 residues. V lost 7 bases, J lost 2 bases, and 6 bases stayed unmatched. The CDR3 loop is CASTLTGVNTGELFF. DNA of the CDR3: TGTGCCAGCACCTTGACAGGGGTAAACACCGGGGAGCTGTTTTTT.

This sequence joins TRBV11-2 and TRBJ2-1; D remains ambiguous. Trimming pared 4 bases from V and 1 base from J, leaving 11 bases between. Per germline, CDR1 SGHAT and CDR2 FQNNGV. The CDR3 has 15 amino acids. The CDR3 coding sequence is TGTGCCAGCAGCTCACTAAGCGTTTCCTACAATGAGCAGTTCTTC. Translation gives CASSSLSVSYNEQFF.